Following are 16 T cell receptor beta chains from one sample sequenced in a study of OX40 agonist ivuxolimab in advanced cancers. TCRdb's table, derived via immunoSEQ multiplex PCR, lists solely in-frame clones and lacks some. The repertoire holds about 75,000 clones, around 86% seen once, with approximately 8.4% in the top ten. The specimen comprised CD4+ or CD8+ T cells sorted from blood, sampled in a trial of the OX40 agonist ivuxolimab. These receptors were taken from an adult with an advanced solid tumor such as melanoma, head and neck, liver or kidney cancer.

V gene TRBV7-3 combines with J gene TRBJ2-2; possibly TRBD1 for D (5 bases). The CDR3 consists of 14 residues. V was cut by 0 bases and J by 5 bases, with 7 bases left in between. Germline V CDR1 and CDR2: SGHTA, FQGTGA. The CDR3: CASSLTPGTGELFF. CDR3 nucleotide sequence: TGTGCCAGCAGCTTAACTCCAGGGACCGGGGAGCTGTTTTTT.

The chain combines TRBV19 with TRBJ2-7, with 8 nucleotides matching TRBD1. V lost 3 bases to trimming and J lost 4 bases; unmatched junction nucleotides: 8. The CDR3 is 15 amino acids. Germline CDR1 and CDR2: LNHDA and SQIVND (reference sequence). CDR3 bases: TGTGCCAGTAGTATTCGGCCAGGGGGCATGTACGAGCAGTACTTC. Translation: CASSIRPGGMYEQYF.

The chain couples TRBV19 to TRBJ2-5, with D possibly matching TRBD2 (5 bases). Germline V gives CDR1 LNHDA, CDR2 SQIVND (reference sequence). Trimming stripped 8 bases from V and 4 bases from J, with 11 bases between. The CDR3 is 12 residues long. This chain's CDR3 is CASEGNGETQYF. CDR3 coding DNA: TGTGCCAGTGAGGGTAACGGAGAGACCCAGTACTTC.

The gene calls are TRBV2 and TRBJ1-2, with 8 bases lining up with TRBD1. This CDR3 has 13 amino acids. The germline V gene encodes CDR1 SNHLY and CDR2 FYNNEI. V lost 6 bases to trimming and J lost 8 bases; unmatched junction nucleotides: 8. The CDR3 here is CASRDDRGGGYTF. The CDR3 nucleotides read TGTGCCAGCAGAGACGACAGGGGTGGAGGCTACACCTTC.

J is TRBJ2-1 and V is TRBV27; 10 bases line up with TRBD2. This CDR3 comprises 16 residues. Trimming at V came to 7 bases and at J to 5 bases, leaving 11 bases not matched to a gene. Germline V CDR1 and CDR2: MNHEY, SMNVEV (reference sequence). CDR3 in DNA: TGTGCCAGCACTTATTTAACTAGCGGGGCCAACAATGAGCAGTTCTTC. The encoded protein is CASTYLTSGANNEQFF.

The chain combines TRBV18 with TRBJ2-2; D unclear. CDR1 is KGHSH, CDR2 LQKENI, per germline. The CDR3 sequence is 18 residues long. V was pared by 3 bases and J by 0 bases, with 17 bases between. CDR3 residues: CASSPTWPTDTNTGELFF. CDR3 coding DNA: TGTGCCAGCTCACCCACTTGGCCAACAGATACGAACACCGGGGAGCTGTTTTTT. Using reference TRBV18 and TRBJ2-2 for the parts outside the CDR3, the full variable domain is NAGVMQNPRHLVRRRGQEARLRCSPMKGHSHVYWYRQLPEEGLKFMVYLQKENIIDESGMPKERFSAEFPKEGPSILRIQQVVRGDSAAYFCASSPTWPTDTNTGELFFGEGSRLTVL.

This chain links TRBV7-2 with TRBJ1-5; tentative D call: TRBD1 (5 bases). V lost 1 base to trimming and J lost 6 bases, with 13 bases between them. This CDR3 region has 15 residues. The germline V gene encodes CDR1 SGHTA and CDR2 FQGNSA. CDR3 in amino acids: CASSLGPGGSQPQHF. DNA for the CDR3: TGTGCCAGCAGCTTAGGACCCGGGGGTTCTCAGCCCCAGCATTTT.

This rearrangement joins TRBV25-1 to TRBJ2-7; D unclear. The CDR3 spans 13 residues. Trimming removed 1 base at V and 5 bases at J, with 9 bases between. Per the germline V gene, CDR1 is MGHDK and CDR2 is SYGVNS. CDR3 nucleotide sequence: TGTGCCAGCAGTGAATTAAACGCGGACGAGCAGTACTTC. Encoded protein: CASSELNADEQYF.

The chain has TRBV6-4 and TRBJ1-1; 9 nucleotides align to TRBD1. J was trimmed by 1 base and V by 6 bases; bases with no gene match: 3. The length of the CDR3 is 14 residues. The germline V gene encodes CDR1 MRHNA and CDR2 SNTAGT. The CDR3 protein is CASRGQGGNTEAFF. As DNA, the CDR3 is TGTGCCAGCAGGGGACAGGGCGGGAACACTGAAGCTTTCTTT.

The J gene is TRBJ1-2, the V gene TRBV20-1; D not certain. Per the germline V gene, CDR1 is DFQATT and CDR2 is SNEGSKA (reference sequence). The CDR3 has 11 residues. The V and J ends lost 1 base and 8 bases respectively, with 8 bases between them. The CDR3 nucleotides read TGCAGTGCTAGAGTCTGGGCCGGCTACACCTTC. It specifies CSARVWAGYTF.

The chain couples TRBV7-2 to TRBJ2-7, with D possibly called TRBD1 or TRBD2 (5 bases each). V lost 1 base to trimming and J lost 6 bases, with 10 bases between them. This CDR3 is built from 13 residues. Looked up from germline, CDR1 is SGHTA and CDR2 is FQGNSA. DNA of the CDR3: TGTGCCAGCAGCTTAGATGTAGGGACCGAGCAGTACTTC. Protein sequence: CASSLDVGTEQYF.

In DNA form, the CDR3 reads TGTGCCAGCAAGCGCCGGGACCCTTCCTCCTACGAGCAGTACTTC. Its translation: CASKRRDPSSYEQYF. V usage is TRBV5-8 and J usage is TRBJ2-7, with D perhaps being TRBD1 or TRBD2 (5 bases each). V gave up 6 bases and J gave up 0 bases, with 16 bases separating them. This CDR3 is built from 15 residues. Germline V lookup: CDR1 SGHTS, CDR2 YDEGEE.

The V and J genes are TRBV28 and TRBJ1-6, with TRBD1 matching 9 bases. The CDR3 is made up of 13 amino acids. Per germline, CDR1 MDHEN and CDR2 SYDVKM. V lost 5 bases and J lost 10; bases outside the gene matches: 3. CDR3 protein: CASSGTGSSPLHF. CDR3 DNA sequence: TGTGCCAGCAGTGGGACAGGGTCCTCACCCCTCCACTTT. The entire variable domain, with the rest obtained from reference TRBV28 and TRBJ1-6, is as follows: DVKVTQSSRYLVKRTGEKVFLECVQDMDHENMFWYRQDPGLGLRLIYFSYDVKMKEKGDIPEGYSVSREKKERFSLILESASTNQTSMYLCASSGTGSSPLHFGNGTRLTVT.

V is TRBV7-9 and J is TRBJ2-1; tentatively, D is TRBD2 (5 bases). Germline CDR1 and CDR2: SEHNR and FQNEAQ (reference sequence). CDR3 length: 10 amino acids. With 8 bases removed from V and 10 bases from J, the gap between germline ends came to 9 bases. The CDR3 region has the DNA TGTGCCAGCCTAGCCGAGGAGCAGTTCTTC. Its protein product is CASLAEEQFF.

J is TRBJ1-5 and V is TRBV6-1, with unresolved D. This CDR3 has 12 residues. Germline V gene data show CDR1 as MNHNS and CDR2 as SASEGT. V was clipped by 6 bases and J by 11 bases, with 14 bases between them. In DNA, the CDR3 is TGTGCCAGCAGACCCCGGGTCGGGGCCCAGCATTTT. Its translation is CASRPRVGAQHF.

V gene TRBV5-6 combines with J gene TRBJ1-6; D is ambiguous. With 1 base removed from V and 3 bases from J, the gap between germline ends came to 11 bases. The CDR3 consists of 16 residues. CDR1 is SGHDT and CDR2 is YYEEEE in the germline V gene. The CDR3 nucleotides are TGTGCCAGCAGCTTGATGTCAGGCAGCTATAATTCACCCCTCCACTTT. Amino acids: CASSLMSGSYNSPLHF.